The 5 T cell receptor beta chains presented below share a single source sample, sequenced in a study of post-analysis software for immune sequencing data. No antigen has been identified for these receptors. Study observations and caveats: Five or six TRBV segments appeared more often in patients than in controls, and TRBV5-6, TRBV5-1 and TRBV20-1 were among these.

The authors incorporated unique molecular identifiers into the TCR beta cDNA libraries. TCRdb re-called the PCR reads with MiXCR, one entry per CDR3 protein. The sample holds roughly 700,000 distinct CDR3 sequences, about 32% seen once. Sequencing was carried out using blood. The receptors come from a girl between 5 and 17 years old with multiple sclerosis.

The CDR3 spells CASSLVVSREYEQYF. CDR3 sequence (DNA): TGCGCCAGCAGCTTGGTGGTTTCGCGGGAGTACGAGCAGTACTTC. V gene TRBV5-1 combines with J gene TRBJ2-7, with 7 bases fitting TRBD2. The CDR3 runs 15 residues. The germline gives CDR1 SGHRS, CDR2 YFSETQ. The ends lost 0 bases at V and 4 bases at J; junction bases unmatched: 7.

The genes are TRBV20-1 and TRBJ1-2; 7 bases match TRBD1. Germline CDR1 is DFQATT and CDR2 is SNEGSKA (reference sequence). Trimming cost V 8 bases and J 7 bases; bases outside gene matches: 13. This CDR3 region has 13 residues. The CDR3 sequence is CSSGMRQGGGYTF. CDR3 in DNA: TGCAGTTCGGGAATGAGACAGGGTGGTGGCTACACCTTC.

This chain connects TRBV3-1 to TRBJ2-1, with TRBD2 identical over 8 bases. Germline V gene lookup returns CDR1 LGHDT and CDR2 YNNKEL (reference sequence). Losses at the gene ends were 0 bases for V and 8 bases for J; bases not matched to a gene: 12. The CDR3 spans 17 residues. CDR3 nucleotides: TGTGCCAGCAGCCAAGACCCGTGGAGCGGGAGTCCCGATGAGCAGTTCTTC. Its translation is CASSQDPWSGSPDEQFF.

The V call is TRBV3-1, the J call TRBJ2-3, with TRBD2 matching 14 bases. The germline V gene encodes CDR1 LGHDT and CDR2 YNNKEL (reference sequence). V lost 5 bases to trimming and J lost 9 bases; unmatched junction nucleotides: 16. This CDR3 region has 18 residues. The CDR3 DNA reads TGTGCCAGCAGCAACGGACTAGCGGGAGGCCCGGGCGTTGGGACGCAGTATTTT. This sequence encodes CASSNGLAGGPGVGTQYF.

The chain combines TRBV12-3 or TRBV12-4 with TRBJ2-1; 12 bases line up with TRBD2. V lost 7 bases and J lost 6; bases outside the gene matches: 7. The CDR3 extends over 15 amino acids. Here the CDR3 reads CASTRTSGIPNEQFF. CDR3 nucleotide sequence: TGTGCCAGCACCCGGACTAGCGGGATCCCCAATGAGCAGTTCTTC.